Presented here are 14 T cell receptor beta chains from one specimen sequenced in a study of OX40 agonist ivuxolimab in advanced cancers. Using immunoSEQ multiplex PCR, the repertoire was profiled, and TCRdb retains in-frame clones only, with some absent. Of nearly 80,000 clones listed, approximately 94% are singletons. The source material was CD4+ or CD8+ T cells sorted from blood, sampled in a trial of the OX40 agonist ivuxolimab. These TCRs come from an adult with an advanced solid tumor such as melanoma, head and neck, liver or kidney cancer.

V usage is TRBV4-1 and J usage is TRBJ2-2, with TRBD1 matching over 11 bases. From germline, CDR1 is MGHRA and CDR2 YSYEKL. CDR3 length: 17 amino acids. After removal of 1 base from V and 7 bases from J, the junction contained 8 bases not matched to a gene. Here the CDR3 reads CASSQAGQGARLGELFF. DNA for the CDR3: TGCGCCAGCAGCCAAGCAGGACAGGGGGCCCGGCTCGGGGAGCTGTTTTTT.

The V call is TRBV9, the J call TRBJ2-3; 7 bases align to TRBD1. The CDR3 runs to 14 residues. V shed 4 bases, J shed 1 base, and the junction held 3 bases outside the gene matches. Germline V gene data show CDR1 as SGDLS and CDR2 as YYNGEE. The CDR3 coding sequence is TGTGCCAGCAGCCCGGACAGGCGCACAGATACGCAGTATTTT. It translates to CASSPDRRTDTQYF.

The chain employs TRBV15 and TRBJ2-5, with a possible D match to TRBD2 (5 bases). The CDR3 has 16 amino acids. Per the germline V gene, CDR1 is LNHNV and CDR2 is YYDKDF (reference sequence). V was cut by 0 bases and J by 5 bases, with 16 bases left in between. Here the CDR3 DNA reads TGTGCCACCAGCAGAGATAGAATCGTGGGAGAGGAGACCCAGTACTTC. Protein sequence: CATSRDRIVGEETQYF.

V usage is TRBV19 and J usage is TRBJ1-1; the D is unclear. The V gene's germline CDR1 is LNHDA and CDR2 SQIVND (reference sequence). This CDR3 spans 13 amino acids. The V and J ends lost 3 bases and 1 base respectively, with 6 bases between them. The CDR3 sequence is CASSMLRNTEAFF. In DNA form, the CDR3 reads TGTGCCAGTAGTATGTTAAGGAACACTGAAGCTTTCTTT.

Within the sample, this clone is medium-sized. This chain connects TRBV5-6 to TRBJ2-3, with D possibly matching TRBD1 (5 bases). Trimming removed 4 bases from V and 1 base from J, with 13 bases in between. The CDR3 is made up of 15 amino acids. In germline, CDR1 is SGHDT, CDR2 YYEEEE. Written as DNA, the CDR3 is TGTGCCAGCAGCACAACAGGAGACCGCACAGATACGCAGTATTTT. Protein sequence: CASSTTGDRTDTQYF.

The rearrangement uses TRBV15 and TRBJ2-3; D not resolved. The CDR3 is 15 amino acids. The germline V gene encodes CDR1 LNHNV and CDR2 YYDKDF (reference sequence). V gave up 0 bases and J gave up 4 bases, with 11 bases separating them. CDR3 bases: TGTGCCACCAGCAGAGATACCCCGGCCGCAGATACGCAGTATTTT. This gives the protein CATSRDTPAADTQYF. Supplemented by reference TRBV15 and TRBJ2-3, the full variable domain reads DAMVIQNPRYQVTQFGKPVTLSCSQTLNHNVMYWYQQKSSQAPKLLFHYYDKDFNNEADTPDNFQSRRPNTSFCFLDIRSPGLGDTAMYLCATSRDTPAADTQYFGPGTRLTVL.

This chain connects TRBV7-2 to TRBJ2-1, with D possibly TRBD1 on 6 matching bases. The V gene lost 5 bases and the J gene lost 5 bases, with 19 bases spanning the gap. This CDR3 is 16 amino acids long. CDR1 SGHTA and CDR2 FQGNSA come from the germline V gene. The CDR3 protein is CASSLLPRGIDNEQFF. CDR3 sequence (DNA): TGTGCCAGCAGCCTCCTACCCAGGGGTATTGACAATGAGCAGTTCTTC.

The chain is built from TRBV18 and TRBJ2-5, with D perhaps TRBD1 or TRBD2 (5 bases each). Trimming cost V 6 bases and J 1 base, with 12 bases left between them. This CDR3 region has 14 residues. Germline V CDR1 and CDR2: KGHSH, LQKENI. The CDR3 nucleotides are TGTGCCAGCTCCCCCGGGACGCTCCAAGAGACCCAGTACTTC. Translation: CASSPGTLQETQYF.

This chain uses TRBV27 with TRBJ2-1; 9 bases are a match to TRBD1. Trimming at V came to 2 bases and at J to 8 bases, leaving 7 bases not matched to a gene. The CDR3 covers 15 residues. Germline CDR1 and CDR2: MNHEY and SMNVEV (reference sequence). The CDR3 DNA sequence: TGTGCCAGCAGTTTAATGGGACAGGGATTTGATGAGCAGTTCTTC. This translates into CASSLMGQGFDEQFF.

DNA of the CDR3: TGTGCCAGCAGGTTGTCCCTGAACACTGAAGCTTTCTTT. It is translated as CASRLSLNTEAFF. The V gene is TRBV27, the J gene TRBJ1-1; D remains ambiguous. Trimming removed 6 bases at V and 0 bases at J, with 8 bases between. The CDR3 is 13 amino acids. Germline V gene data show CDR1 as MNHEY and CDR2 as SMNVEV (reference sequence).

The rearrangement links TRBV7-6 to TRBJ2-2; D is unresolved. This CDR3 is 13 amino acids long. Between the trimmed V and J ends, which lost 3 bases and 4 bases, there was a span of 6 bases. Germline CDR1 and CDR2: SGHVS and FNYEAQ. CDR3 sequence (DNA): TGTGCCAGCAGCTTGTTTGGCACCGGGGAGCTGTTTTTT. It encodes CASSLFGTGELFF.

This clone has a single count. The chain combines TRBV4-3 with TRBJ2-1; TRBD2 matches 12 bases. This CDR3 is 15 amino acids long. Per germline, CDR1 LGHNA and CDR2 YSLEER. V dropped 6 bases and J dropped 5; count of bases not matched to a gene: 5. Here the CDR3 DNA reads TGCGCCAGCAGTCTAGCTAGCGGGAGGGACAATGAGCAGTTCTTC. Its protein is CASSLASGRDNEQFF.

This clone was recorded only once. This sequence joins TRBV7-9 and TRBJ2-7; 8 nucleotides line up with TRBD1. From germline, CDR1 is SEHNR and CDR2 FQNEAQ (reference sequence). The CDR3 consists of 14 residues. Trimming took 3 bases from V and 5 from J; bases not matched to a gene: 6. CDR3 in amino acids: CASSFRTGTHEQYF. The DNA for the CDR3 is TGTGCCAGCAGCTTTAGGACAGGGACCCACGAGCAGTACTTC.

The chain combines TRBV30 with TRBJ2-7, with 7 bases aligning to TRBD2. V shed 8 bases and J 6 bases; nucleotides not matched to a gene: 7. Germline CDR1 reads GTSNPN; CDR2 reads SVGIG (reference sequence). The CDR3 length is 11 residues. DNA of the CDR3: TGTGCCCGCCTCTCGGGGGGCGAGCAGTACTTC. Its translation is CARLSGGEQYF.